One and the same sample provided the 15 T cell receptor beta chains below, sequenced in a study of early stage breast cancer tumors. Sequencing was performed with immunoSEQ multiplex PCR; in TCRdb, only in-frame clones are kept and a portion is missing. The table has fewer than 30,000 clones, 80% seen once. Specimen: blood. The receptors stem from a person in their sixties or seventies with breast cancer.

The chain carries TRBV25-1 and TRBJ2-1; 9 bases are shared with TRBD2. The ends lost 3 bases at V and 2 bases at J; junction bases unmatched: 2. This CDR3 has 15 residues. Germline V gene sequence: CDR1 MGHDK, CDR2 SYGVNS. The CDR3: CASSDGLAPYNEQFF. CDR3 sequence (DNA): TGTGCCAGCAGTGATGGACTAGCGCCCTACAATGAGCAGTTCTTC. The whole variable domain, filled in from reference TRBV25-1 and TRBJ2-1, reads EADIYQTPRYLVIGTGKKITLECSQTMGHDKMYWYQQDPGMELHLIHYSYGVNSTEKGDLSSESTVSRIRTEHFPLTLESARPSHTSQYLCASSDGLAPYNEQFFGPGTRLTVL.

The CDR3 loop reads CASSEVTGNTEAFF. CDR3 nucleotides: TGTGCCAGCAGTGAAGTAACGGGGAACACTGAAGCTTTCTTT. The chain carries TRBV2 and TRBJ1-1; D unclear. CDR3 size: 14 residues. Germline CDR1 is SNHLY and CDR2 is FYNNEI. The germline V and J ends were trimmed by 1 base and 1 base, with 7 bases remaining between them.

This sequence joins TRBV5-4 and TRBJ2-3; possible D gene TRBD2, 7 bases. Per the germline V gene, CDR1 is SGHNT and CDR2 is YYREEE (reference sequence). The CDR3 loop spans 15 amino acids. With 7 bases removed from V and 1 base from J, the gap between germline ends came to 16 bases. This chain's CDR3 is CASSGRGGGTDTQYF. CDR3 coding DNA: TGTGCCAGCTCTGGGAGGGGGGGTGGCACAGATACGCAGTATTTT.

In its sample, this clone was seen once. The chain joins TRBV29-1 to TRBJ2-7; maybe TRBD2 (6 bases). The germline V gene encodes CDR1 SQVTM and CDR2 ANQGSEA. CDR3 length: 16 amino acids. The V end lost 6 bases, the J end lost 2 bases, and 23 bases lay between the germline ends. DNA of the CDR3: TGCAGCGTCGCCGGGGGTGTGTGGGGGTCTACCTACGAGCAGTACTTC. Residues: CSVAGGVWGSTYEQYF.

The chain links TRBV7-2 to TRBJ2-3; 9 bases match TRBD2. There are 14 residues in the CDR3. From germline, CDR1 is SGHTA and CDR2 FQGNSA. V shed 6 bases and J 3 bases; nucleotides not matched to a gene: 4. As DNA, the CDR3 is TGTGCCAGCAGTTGGGCGGGAGGGACAGATACGCAGTATTTT. It specifies CASSWAGGTDTQYF.

The rearrangement links TRBV13 to TRBJ2-5; 9 bases align to TRBD2. Per germline, CDR1 PRHDT and CDR2 FYEKMQ (reference sequence). The trim removed 5 bases at V and 5 bases at J, leaving 24 bases unmatched. The CDR3 has 20 amino acids. Here the CDR3 reads CASSPYSRRRGRAIGETQYF. As DNA, the CDR3 is TGTGCCAGCAGCCCCTATTCTCGTCGTCGCGGGAGGGCCATTGGGGAGACCCAGTACTTC.

The V gene is TRBV19, the J gene TRBJ2-5; 7 positions agree with TRBD1. From germline, CDR1 is LNHDA and CDR2 SQIVND (reference sequence). Unmatched junction bases numbered 8, after V lost 4 bases and J lost 3 bases. This CDR3 contains 15 residues. The CDR3 nucleotides are TGTGCCAGTAGTAGACCCCAGGGGGACGAAGAGACCCAGTACTTC. Its translation is CASSRPQGDEETQYF.

The rearrangement uses TRBV5-1 and TRBJ1-2; 7 bases match TRBD1. The CDR3 is made up of 15 amino acids. The J segment lost 2 bases and the V segment lost 0 bases, leaving 4 bases of the junction unmatched. Germline V gene lookup returns CDR1 SGHRS and CDR2 YFSETQ. CDR3 nucleotides: TGCGCCAGCAGCTTGGGTGGGACAGAGAACTATGGCTACACCTTC. Its translation is CASSLGGTENYGYTF.

The chain couples TRBV5-1 to TRBJ1-1, with 8 bases identical to TRBD1. V lost 4 bases to trimming and J lost 7 bases; unmatched junction nucleotides: 12. This CDR3 has 15 amino acids. Per germline, CDR1 SGHRS and CDR2 YFSETQ. CDR3 bases: TGCGCCAGCAGCCGAGATGACAGGGGTGAGGGTGAAGCTTTCTTT. This gives the protein CASSRDDRGEGEAFF.

This chain links TRBV29-1 with TRBJ1-2; D may be TRBD1 (6 bases). With 5 bases removed from V and 4 bases from J, the gap between germline ends came to 20 bases. Germline lookup yields CDR1 SQVTM and CDR2 ANQGSEA. The CDR3 has 15 amino acids. Written as DNA, the CDR3 is TGCAGCGTTTTTACCCCACAGGGCAGCGGCTATGGCTACACCTTC. It encodes CSVFTPQGSGYGYTF. The entire variable domain, with the rest obtained from reference TRBV29-1 and TRBJ1-2, is as follows: SAVISQKPSRDICQRGTSLTIQCQVDSQVTMMFWYRQQPGQSLTLIATANQGSEATYESGFVIDKFPISRPNLTFSTLTVSNMSPEDSSIYLCSVFTPQGSGYGYTFGSGTRLTVV.

This clone appeared a few times. The chain uses TRBV27 and TRBJ2-7, with TRBD1 matching 7 bases. The CDR3 spans 13 residues. J lost 2 bases, V lost 5 bases, and 3 bases had no gene match. Germline CDR1 MNHEY, CDR2 SMNVEV (reference sequence). CDR3 region: CASSMGQTYEQYF. The CDR3 nucleotides are TGTGCCAGCAGTATGGGACAGACCTACGAGCAGTACTTC.

The gene calls are TRBV4-3 and TRBJ1-1; D perhaps matches TRBD1 (5 bases). Deletions cut 3 bases from V and 2 bases from J, with 16 bases between. This CDR3 region has 16 residues. Germline assignment: CDR1 LGHNA and CDR2 YSLEER. CDR3 in DNA: TGCGCCAGCAGCCATAGCCCTCAGGGTGGAAACACTGAAGCTTTCTTT. This gives the protein CASSHSPQGGNTEAFF.

The V gene is TRBV28, the J gene TRBJ1-2, with 7 positions matching TRBD1. CDR1 and CDR2 from the germline V gene are MDHEN and SYDVKM. The junction had 2 bases not matched to a gene; V was cut back by 7 bases and J by 3 bases. CDR3 length: 12 residues. Here the CDR3 reads CASTDRDYGYTF. In DNA, the CDR3 is TGTGCCAGCACAGACAGGGACTATGGCTACACCTTC.

This sequence joins TRBV7-2 and TRBJ1-4; tentatively, D is TRBD1 (6 bases). This CDR3 has 19 amino acids. Germline V CDR1 and CDR2: SGHTA, FQGNSA. V lost 5 bases to trimming and J lost 2 bases, with 24 bases between them. CDR3 DNA sequence: TGTGCCAGCAGCAACGCCCGGACAGACATCTTAAGCACTAATGAAAAACTGTTTTTT. As protein: CASSNARTDILSTNEKLFF.

This rearrangement joins TRBV9 to TRBJ2-7, with 8 bases aligning to TRBD1. Germline V gene lookup returns CDR1 SGDLS and CDR2 YYNGEE. The V segment lost 3 bases and the J segment 4 bases; nucleotides outside the gene matches: 3. The length of the CDR3 is 13 residues. CDR3 amino acids: CASSAGTGYEQYF. The CDR3 DNA follows: TGTGCCAGCAGCGCGGGGACAGGTTACGAGCAGTACTTC.